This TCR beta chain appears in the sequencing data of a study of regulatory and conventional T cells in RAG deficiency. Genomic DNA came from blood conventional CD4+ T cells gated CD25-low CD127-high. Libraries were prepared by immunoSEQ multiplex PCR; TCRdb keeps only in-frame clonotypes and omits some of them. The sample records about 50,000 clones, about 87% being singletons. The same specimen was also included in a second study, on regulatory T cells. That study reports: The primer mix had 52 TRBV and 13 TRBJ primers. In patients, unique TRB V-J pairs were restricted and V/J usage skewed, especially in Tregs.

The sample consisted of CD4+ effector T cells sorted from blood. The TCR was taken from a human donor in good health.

The CDR3 region has the DNA TGTGCCAGCAGACCAAGACAGGGGGGTAACCTCTACGAGCAGTACTTC. Residues: CASRPRQGGNLYEQYF. The chain recombines TRBV21-1 with TRBJ2-7; TRBD1, as called in the table, went unchecked against the DNA. TRBV21-1 is reported as a pseudogene. CDR3 length equals 16 residues.